The subject of this entry is one T cell receptor beta chain. Its specificity is not known. Some clones are missing from TCRdb's copy, which holds only in-frame ones; the method was immunoSEQ multiplex PCR. This repertoire shows 110,000 to 150,000 clones, 80% to 95% found once; its top ten account for over 3%. The record originates from a study of T cell responses to AZD1222 COVID-19 vaccine. Study details: Pooled samples include second doses given at about 4 or 12 weeks.

Trimming cost V 6 bases and J 2 bases, with 13 bases left between them. Germline CDR1 is MNHNY and CDR2 is SVGAGI (reference sequence). The CDR3 runs 14 residues. Regarding the study as a whole: Spike-wide coverage was observed for vaccine-associated CD4 TCRs, with dominant responses at 160-218 and 743-854. Targets within unmutated variant regions were reportedly found for nearly half of spike-specific TCRs. Donors were mostly white British, more females; clonal diversity possibly underestimated.

The clonotype comes from an adult in good health. The rearrangement uses TRBV6-6 and TRBJ1-1, with D perhaps TRBD1 (5 bases). This material consisted of peripheral blood, taken on day 0 of AZD1222 vaccination. CDR3 residues: CASSKVGGNTEAFF. The DNA for the CDR3 is TGTGCCAGCAGCAAAGTTGGGGGTAACACTGAAGCTTTCTTT.